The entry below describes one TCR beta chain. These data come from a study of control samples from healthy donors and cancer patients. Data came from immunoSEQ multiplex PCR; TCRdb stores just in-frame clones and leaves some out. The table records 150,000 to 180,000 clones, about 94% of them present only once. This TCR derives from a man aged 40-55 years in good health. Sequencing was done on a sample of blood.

CDR3 coding DNA: TGTGCCAGCAGTCGCCCACGGACAGGCTCCTACGAGCAGTACTTC. This sequence encodes CASSRPRTGSYEQYF. The chain is built from TRBV6-5 and TRBJ2-7, with 7 positions matching TRBD1. The CDR3 extends over 15 amino acids. V lost 5 bases to trimming and J lost 0 bases; unmatched junction nucleotides: 7. CDR1 MNHEY and CDR2 SVGAGI come from the germline V gene.